The 5 T cell receptor beta chains below come from one sample, sequenced in a study of tumor and adjacent non-tumor tissue in lung cancer. No cell sorting was done before RNA was extracted from the tissue. Three rounds of nested PCR, following a modified ARM-PCR protocol, produced the TCRbeta library. TCRdb analysed the multiplex PCR reads with MiXCR anew, one entry per CDR3 protein. The sample lists around 120,000 distinct CDR3 sequences; about 66% were seen once. The sequenced material came from lung tumor tissue. These TCRs come from a man in his thirties or forties with non-small cell lung cancer.

Points on this clonotype: The junction shows a germline mismatch at one end, possibly a read error. This sequence joins TRBV11-2 and TRBJ2-1; 7 bases are shared with TRBD2. Germline V gene lookup returns CDR1 SGHAT and CDR2 FQNNGV. This CDR3 comprises 16 residues. CDR3 in amino acids: CASKPFGRSSYNELFF. CDR3 DNA: TGTGCCAGCAAACCCTTCGGGAGGAGCTCCTACAATGAGCTGTTCTTC.

Comment on this clonotype: A much more abundant neighbour one base away suggests this may be a read error. The chain uses TRBV20-1 and TRBJ2-2; D perhaps matches TRBD1 (8 bases). Germline CDR1 DFQATT, CDR2 SNEGSKA (reference sequence). V was clipped by 1 base and J by 5 bases, with 14 bases between them. This CDR3 has 15 amino acids. The CDR3 DNA reads TGCAGTGCTAGAGTCAGGGGGCGGGAGACCGGGGAGCTGTTTTTT. Encoded protein: CSARVRGRETGELFF.

Note on this clonotype: This is likely a read error, given that the CDR3 carries no conserved phenylalanine or tryptophan at its end. The chain is built from TRBV11-3 and TRBJ1-6; D may be TRBD1 (5 bases). CDR3 length: 14 amino acids. CDR1 and CDR2 (germline): SGHNT, YENEEA. Trimming stripped 1 base from V and 11 bases from J, with 12 bases between. DNA for the CDR3: TGTGCCAGCAGCTTAGGCCCGGCGGGGCCACCCCTCCACTAT. It codes for CASSLGPAGPPLHY.

Only one count was recorded for this clonotype. It may be a read error: a sequence one base away is much more abundant. This sequence joins TRBV6-2 or TRBV6-3 and TRBJ1-2; unclear D gene. The germline V gene encodes CDR1 MNHEY and CDR2 SVGEGT. V was clipped by 10 bases and J by 6 bases, with 21 bases between them. The CDR3 totals 14 residues. The CDR3, as DNA: TGTGCCACCAGGCCAGGCAGCGACAACGATGGCTACACCTTC. As protein: CATRPGSDNDGYTF.

The V call is TRBV11-2, the J call TRBJ1-3; 8 nucleotides match TRBD1. CDR3 size: 15 residues. Germline CDR1 SGHAT, CDR2 FQNNGV. J gave up 8 bases and V 5 bases, and 11 bases lay outside the gene matches. The CDR3 is CASSQTGGSGDTIYF. CDR3 in DNA: TGTGCCAGCAGCCAAACAGGGGGTTCGGGTGACACCATATATTTT.